The rows below give T cell receptor beta chains drawn from one sample of a study of blood T cell repertoires in COVID-19. Clones were read by immunoSEQ multiplex PCR, and TCRdb kept only the in-frame ones, dropping some. This table has 140,000 to 150,000 clones, around 86% appearing once. Sequencing was done on a sample of PBMCs or T cells enriched from blood (not recorded which). The receptor set was obtained from a man aged 55 to 70 who had recovered from COVID-19. The CDR3 runs from the conserved cysteine through the conserved F or W. D genes are given only for firm matches. Clone sizes are given selectively: once, few, many, or a class where the clone is expanded.

J gene: TRBJ1-1; D gene: -; V gene: TRBV18; clone size: -; CDR3 protein: CASSPKAGDTEAFF; CDR3 DNA: TGTGCCAGCTCGCCGAAAGCAGGGGACACTGAAGCTTTCTTT
J gene: TRBJ2-7; D gene: TRBD1; V gene: TRBV9; clone size: -; CDR3 protein: CASSVAKGTGGPGEQYF; CDR3 DNA: TGTGCCAGCAGCGTAGCTAAGGGGACAGGGGGGCCGGGAGAGCAGTACTTC
J gene: TRBJ2-7; D gene: TRBD1; V gene: TRBV25-1; clone size: -; CDR3 protein: CASSAGQGGEQYF; CDR3 DNA: TGTGCCAGCAGTGCAGGACAGGGTGGCGAGCAGTACTTC
J gene: TRBJ1-3; D gene: -; V gene: TRBV5-1; clone size: -; CDR3 protein: CASRGSGNTIYF; CDR3 DNA: TGCGCCAGCAGGGGTAGCGGAAACACCATATATTTT
J gene: TRBJ1-6; D gene: TRBD1; V gene: TRBV7-9; clone size: once; CDR3 protein: CASSLAVGTGESPLHF; CDR3 DNA: TGTGCCAGCAGCTTAGCGGTTGGGACAGGGGAATCACCCCTCCACTTT
J gene: TRBJ2-5; D gene: -; V gene: TRBV7-2; clone size: once; CDR3 protein: CASSLQAGETQYF; CDR3 DNA: TGTGCCAGCAGCTTACAAGCGGGCGAGACCCAGTACTTC
J gene: TRBJ1-1; D gene: -; V gene: TRBV3-1/TRBV3-2; clone size: -; CDR3 protein: CASSQVVGGAYAFF; CDR3 DNA: TGTGCCAGCAGCCAGGTTGTAGGAGGGGCGTATGCTTTCTTT
J gene: TRBJ1-5; D gene: -; V gene: TRBV5-5; clone size: -; CDR3 protein: CASSLEQGYQAQHF; CDR3 DNA: TGTGCCAGCAGCTTGGAACAGGGCTATCAAGCCCAGCATTTT
J gene: TRBJ1-1; D gene: -; V gene: TRBV4-1; clone size: -; CDR3 protein: CASSWGVSEAFF; CDR3 DNA: TGCGCCAGCAGCTGGGGGGTCTCGGAAGCTTTCTTT
J gene: TRBJ2-7; D gene: TRBD1; V gene: TRBV27; clone size: -; CDR3 protein: CASGTPGGHHYEQYF; CDR3 DNA: TGTGCCAGCGGGACCCCAGGGGGCCACCACTACGAGCAGTACTTC
J gene: TRBJ2-7; D gene: -; V gene: TRBV5-5; clone size: -; CDR3 protein: CASSLRARGEQYF; CDR3 DNA: TGTGCCAGCAGCTTACGGGCTAGGGGCGAGCAGTACTTC
J gene: TRBJ1-4; D gene: TRBD1; V gene: TRBV19; clone size: -; CDR3 protein: CASTAGTGVEKLFF; CDR3 DNA: TGTGCCAGTACCGCCGGGACAGGGGTCGAAAAACTGTTTTTT
J gene: TRBJ2-1; D gene: TRBD2; V gene: TRBV11-3; clone size: -; CDR3 protein: CASSSSSGAGYNEQFF; CDR3 DNA: TGTGCCAGCAGCTCGTCTAGCGGGGCGGGGTACAATGAGCAGTTCTTC
J gene: TRBJ1-4; D gene: -; V gene: TRBV2; clone size: -; CDR3 protein: CASKGGSNEKLFF; CDR3 DNA: TGTGCCAGCAAGGGGGGGAGTAATGAAAAACTGTTTTTT
J gene: TRBJ1-4; D gene: TRBD1; V gene: TRBV25-1; clone size: -; CDR3 protein: CASSQQGREKLFF; CDR3 DNA: TGTGCCAGCAGCCAACAGGGGAGAGAAAAACTGTTTTTT
J gene: TRBJ1-1; D gene: -; V gene: TRBV4-1; clone size: few; CDR3 protein: CASSQVHWAVPEAFF; CDR3 DNA: TGCGCCAGCAGCCAAGTTCACTGGGCCGTCCCTGAAGCTTTCTTT
J gene: TRBJ1-2; D gene: -; V gene: TRBV6-5; clone size: -; CDR3 protein: CASSYSRSLAYYGYTF; CDR3 DNA: TGTGCCAGCAGTTACTCGAGGTCGTTGGCGTACTATGGCTACACCTTC
J gene: TRBJ1-5; D gene: TRBD1; V gene: TRBV28; clone size: -; CDR3 protein: CASSSGQGMRSNQPQHF; CDR3 DNA: TGTGCCAGCAGCTCGGGACAGGGGATGAGGAGCAATCAGCCCCAGCATTTT
J gene: TRBJ1-2; D gene: TRBD1; V gene: TRBV29-1; clone size: -; CDR3 protein: CSTTGGGGYTF; CDR3 DNA: TGCAGCACCACAGGGGGTGGTGGCTACACCTTC
J gene: TRBJ1-3; D gene: -; V gene: TRBV5-1; clone size: few; CDR3 protein: CASTWRPGNSGNTIYF; CDR3 DNA: TGCGCCAGCACCTGGCGGCCCGGGAACTCTGGAAACACCATATATTTT
J gene: TRBJ2-7; D gene: TRBD2; V gene: TRBV6-1; clone size: -; CDR3 protein: CASSEAGGDPYEQYF; CDR3 DNA: TGTGCCAGCAGTGAAGCGGGGGGGGACCCCTACGAGCAGTACTTC
J gene: TRBJ1-6; D gene: -; V gene: TRBV19; clone size: once; CDR3 protein: CASSTDLFLPLHF; CDR3 DNA: TGTGCCAGTAGTACGGACTTGTTCTTACCCCTCCACTTT
J gene: TRBJ1-6; D gene: -; V gene: TRBV4-1; clone size: -; CDR3 protein: CASNYREGNSPLHF; CDR3 DNA: TGCGCCAGCAACTACAGGGAAGGTAATTCACCCCTCCACTTT
J gene: TRBJ1-2; D gene: TRBD1; V gene: TRBV5-1; clone size: once; CDR3 protein: CASSSQGDSGYTF; CDR3 DNA: TGCGCCAGCAGCTCCCAGGGGGATTCTGGCTACACCTTC
J gene: TRBJ1-6; D gene: -; V gene: TRBV28; clone size: few; CDR3 protein: CASSLDSYNSPLHF; CDR3 DNA: TGTGCCAGCAGTTTAGACAGCTATAATTCACCCCTCCACTTT
J gene: TRBJ2-2; D gene: TRBD2; V gene: TRBV18; clone size: -; CDR3 protein: CASSSASGENTGELFF; CDR3 DNA: TGTGCCAGCTCATCGGCTAGCGGAGAGAACACCGGGGAGCTGTTTTTT
J gene: TRBJ1-5; D gene: -; V gene: TRBV28; clone size: -; CDR3 protein: CAGQRGGYSNQPQHF; CDR3 DNA: TGTGCCGGTCAGCGGGGGGGATATAGCAATCAGCCCCAGCATTTT
J gene: TRBJ1-6; D gene: -; V gene: TRBV6-5; clone size: -; CDR3 protein: CASSFNRVRSPLHF; CDR3 DNA: TGTGCCAGCAGCTTTAACAGGGTCAGATCACCCCTCCACTTT
J gene: TRBJ1-2; D gene: -; V gene: TRBV19; clone size: -; CDR3 protein: CASSIDAERPANYGYTF; CDR3 DNA: TGTGCCAGTAGTATAGATGCCGAACGCCCGGCTAACTATGGCTACACCTTC
J gene: TRBJ2-1; D gene: -; V gene: TRBV7-6; clone size: -; CDR3 protein: CASGTLGEQFF; CDR3 DNA: TGTGCCAGCGGGACTTTAGGGGAGCAGTTCTTC
J gene: TRBJ2-2; D gene: -; V gene: TRBV19; clone size: once; CDR3 protein: CASSIVGGSAGELFF; CDR3 DNA: TGTGCCAGTAGTATAGTCGGGGGAAGTGCCGGGGAGCTGTTTTTT
J gene: TRBJ1-4; D gene: -; V gene: TRBV11-2; clone size: -; CDR3 protein: CASSPVSPRGEKLFF; CDR3 DNA: TGTGCCAGCAGCCCGGTCAGTCCCCGAGGTGAAAAACTGTTTTTT
J gene: TRBJ2-7; D gene: TRBD1; V gene: TRBV19; clone size: -; CDR3 protein: CASSPTGHFNEQYF; CDR3 DNA: TGTGCCAGTAGTCCGACAGGGCACTTTAACGAGCAGTACTTC
J gene: TRBJ1-2; D gene: TRBD1; V gene: TRBV10-3; clone size: few; CDR3 protein: CAISGDRGQNSYTF; CDR3 DNA: TGTGCCATCAGTGGGGACAGGGGGCAGAATAGCTACACCTTC
J gene: TRBJ2-5; D gene: -; V gene: TRBV2; clone size: -; CDR3 protein: CASSRGVGAIETQYF; CDR3 DNA: TGTGCCAGCAGTCGGGGAGTGGGGGCTATTGAGACCCAGTACTTC
J gene: TRBJ2-7; D gene: -; V gene: TRBV28; clone size: -; CDR3 protein: CASSPGFNYEQYF; CDR3 DNA: TGTGCCAGCAGTCCCGGGTTCAACTACGAGCAGTACTTC
J gene: TRBJ1-1; D gene: TRBD1; V gene: TRBV12-3/TRBV12-4; clone size: -; CDR3 protein: CASSPDREKAFF; CDR3 DNA: TGTGCCAGCAGCCCGGACAGGGAAAAAGCTTTCTTT
J gene: TRBJ2-7; D gene: TRBD1; V gene: TRBV19; clone size: once; CDR3 protein: CASTPGQGPYEQYF; CDR3 DNA: TGTGCCAGTACCCCGGGACAGGGACCCTACGAGCAGTACTTC
J gene: TRBJ2-7; D gene: -; V gene: TRBV11-2; clone size: -; CDR3 protein: CASSLTSNEQYF; CDR3 DNA: TGTGCCAGCAGCTTGACATCTAACGAGCAGTACTTC
J gene: TRBJ2-1; D gene: -; V gene: TRBV30; clone size: -; CDR3 protein: CAWSVLDEQFF; CDR3 DNA: TGTGCCTGGAGTGTACTGGATGAGCAGTTCTTC
J gene: TRBJ1-1; D gene: TRBD1; V gene: TRBV28; clone size: -; CDR3 protein: CASTGTGKAGTEAFF; CDR3 DNA: TGTGCCAGCACCGGGACAGGGAAGGCGGGCACTGAAGCTTTCTTT
J gene: TRBJ2-7; D gene: TRBD1; V gene: TRBV7-8; clone size: once; CDR3 protein: CASSFMGQGGTYEQYF; CDR3 DNA: TGTGCCAGCAGCTTTATGGGACAGGGTGGAACCTACGAGCAGTACTTC
J gene: TRBJ1-2; D gene: TRBD1; V gene: TRBV6-5; clone size: -; CDR3 protein: CASGTLTGNGYTF; CDR3 DNA: TGTGCCAGCGGAACCTTGACAGGGAATGGCTACACCTTC
J gene: TRBJ2-3; D gene: TRBD2; V gene: TRBV9; clone size: -; CDR3 protein: CASSVLAGGGDTQYF; CDR3 DNA: TGTGCCAGCAGCGTGCTGGCGGGAGGTGGAGATACGCAGTATTTT
J gene: TRBJ1-6; D gene: TRBD1; V gene: TRBV3-1/TRBV3-2; clone size: -; CDR3 protein: CASSPDRGDSPLHF; CDR3 DNA: TGTGCCAGCAGCCCGGACAGGGGGGATTCACCCCTCCACTTT
J gene: TRBJ2-7; D gene: TRBD1; V gene: TRBV27; clone size: -; CDR3 protein: CASSPGQVYEQYF; CDR3 DNA: TGTGCCAGCAGCCCGGGACAGGTGTACGAGCAGTACTTC
J gene: TRBJ2-7; D gene: TRBD2; V gene: TRBV6-5; clone size: -; CDR3 protein: CASGGGEYEQYF; CDR3 DNA: TGTGCCAGCGGGGGAGGGGAATACGAGCAGTACTTC
J gene: TRBJ1-5; D gene: -; V gene: TRBV7-8; clone size: few; CDR3 protein: CASSLGGDWRLQPQHF; CDR3 DNA: TGTGCCAGCAGCTTAGGCGGGGACTGGCGTCTTCAGCCCCAGCATTTT
J gene: TRBJ2-3; D gene: -; V gene: TRBV7-7; clone size: once; CDR3 protein: CASSFRGGTDTQYF; CDR3 DNA: TGTGCCAGCAGCTTTCGGGGAGGCACAGATACGCAGTATTTT
J gene: TRBJ1-5; D gene: -; V gene: TRBV28; clone size: -; CDR3 protein: CASRLQGVPQHF; CDR3 DNA: TGTGCCAGCAGACTACAGGGAGTTCCCCAGCATTTT